This T cell receptor (beta chain) was captured in a study of identical twins. Regarding the study as a whole: Rather than following the same donors, the conclusions depended on cross-sectional statistical analysis. The more abundant beta clonotypes in cord blood had fewer insertions, and memory repertoires did not show this.

The CDR3 runs to 15 residues. V lost 0 bases, J lost 0 bases, and 10 bases lay in between. Germline CDR1 is SGHRS and CDR2 is YFSETQ. This clonotype was observed a few times. Its antigen remains unknown. MiXCR was run by TCRdb on the 5' RACE reads, yielding one entry per CDR3 protein. There are around 250,000 distinct CDR3 sequences in the sample; approximately 11% occur only once, and roughly 4.2% lies in the top ten. Healthy Caucasians provided all donations. The same sample was also studied in work on yellow fever vaccine responses in identical twins.

V usage is TRBV5-1 and J usage is TRBJ2-7; D may be TRBD1 or TRBD2 (5 bases each). Sequencing was performed on memory (CD45RO+) T cells sorted from blood. The receptor was isolated from a woman younger than 30 in good health. The CDR3 loop is CASSLVAGSSYEQYF. The CDR3 DNA is TGCGCCAGCAGCTTGGTTGCAGGGAGCTCCTACGAGCAGTACTTC.